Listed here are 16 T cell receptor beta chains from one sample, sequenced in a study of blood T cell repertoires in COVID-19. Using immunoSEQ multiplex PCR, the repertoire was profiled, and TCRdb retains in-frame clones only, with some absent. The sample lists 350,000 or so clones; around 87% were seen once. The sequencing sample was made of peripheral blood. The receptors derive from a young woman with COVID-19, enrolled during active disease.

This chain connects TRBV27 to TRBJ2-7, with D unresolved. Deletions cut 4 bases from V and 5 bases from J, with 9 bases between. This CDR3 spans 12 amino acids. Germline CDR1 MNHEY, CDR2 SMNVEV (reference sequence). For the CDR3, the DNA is TGTGCCAGCAGTTCCCCCGGAGACGAGCAGTACTTC. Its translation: CASSSPGDEQYF.

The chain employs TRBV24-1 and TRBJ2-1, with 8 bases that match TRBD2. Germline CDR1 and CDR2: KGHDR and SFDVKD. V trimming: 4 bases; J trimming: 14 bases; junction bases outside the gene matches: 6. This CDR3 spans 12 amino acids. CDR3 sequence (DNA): TGTGCCACCAGTGACGCTCCGGGACTAGAGTTCTTC. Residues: CATSDAPGLEFF.

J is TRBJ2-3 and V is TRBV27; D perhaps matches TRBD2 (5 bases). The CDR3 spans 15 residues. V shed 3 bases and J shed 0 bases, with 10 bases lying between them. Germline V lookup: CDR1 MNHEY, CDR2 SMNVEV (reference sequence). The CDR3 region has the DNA TGTGCCAGCAGTTTTCGACGGGGAAGCACAGATACGCAGTATTTT. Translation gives CASSFRRGSTDTQYF.

CDR3 bases: TGCAGCGTCCAACACAGGGAGACCTATGGCTACACCTTC. The encoded protein is CSVQHRETYGYTF. The V and J genes are TRBV29-1 and TRBJ1-2; tentatively, D is TRBD1 (6 bases). V was shortened by 6 bases and J by 4 bases, with 15 bases between the two germline ends. Germline V gene data show CDR1 as SQVTM and CDR2 as ANQGSEA. This CDR3 comprises 13 residues. The full variable domain, in which reference TRBV29-1 and TRBJ1-2 provide the parts outside the CDR3, is SAVISQKPSRDICQRGTSLTIQCQVDSQVTMMFWYRQQPGQSLTLIATANQGSEATYESGFVIDKFPISRPNLTFSTLTVSNMSPEDSSIYLCSVQHRETYGYTFGSGTRLTVV.

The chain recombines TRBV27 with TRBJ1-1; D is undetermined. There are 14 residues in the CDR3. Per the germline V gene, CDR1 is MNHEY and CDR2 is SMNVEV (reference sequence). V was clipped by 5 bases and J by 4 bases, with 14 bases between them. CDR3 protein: CASSPRLPGTEAFF. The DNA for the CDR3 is TGTGCCAGCAGTCCCCGTTTACCGGGCACTGAAGCTTTCTTT.

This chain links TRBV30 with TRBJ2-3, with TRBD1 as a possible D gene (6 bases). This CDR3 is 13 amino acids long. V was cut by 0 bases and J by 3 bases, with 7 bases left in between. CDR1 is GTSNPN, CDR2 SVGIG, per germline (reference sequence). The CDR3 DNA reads TGTGCCTGGAGTGTAGGGACAACAGATACGCAGTATTTT. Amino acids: CAWSVGTTDTQYF. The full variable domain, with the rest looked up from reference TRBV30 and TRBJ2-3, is SQTIHQWPATLVQPVGSPLSLECTVEGTSNPNLYWYRQAAGRGLQLLFYSVGIGQISSEVPQNLSASRPQDRQFILSSKKLLLSDSGFYLCAWSVGTTDTQYFGPGTRLTVL.

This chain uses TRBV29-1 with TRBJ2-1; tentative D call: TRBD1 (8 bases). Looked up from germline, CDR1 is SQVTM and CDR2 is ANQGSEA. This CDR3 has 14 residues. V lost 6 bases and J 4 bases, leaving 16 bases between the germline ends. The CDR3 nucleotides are TGCAGCGTCCGAGCGGGACAGGAGTACAATGAGCAGTTCTTC. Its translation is CSVRAGQEYNEQFF.

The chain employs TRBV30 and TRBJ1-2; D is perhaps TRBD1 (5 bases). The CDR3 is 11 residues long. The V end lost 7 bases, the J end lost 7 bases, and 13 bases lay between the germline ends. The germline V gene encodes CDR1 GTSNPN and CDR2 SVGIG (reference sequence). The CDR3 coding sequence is TGTGCCTCCCAGGGAATTAGTGGCTACACCTTC. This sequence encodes CASQGISGYTF.

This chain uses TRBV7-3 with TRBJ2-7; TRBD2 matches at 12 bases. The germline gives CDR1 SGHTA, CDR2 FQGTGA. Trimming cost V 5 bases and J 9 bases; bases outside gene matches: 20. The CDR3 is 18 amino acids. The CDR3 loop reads CASSANPASGRAEGVQYF. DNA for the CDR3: TGTGCCAGCAGCGCGAACCCCGCTAGCGGGAGGGCCGAGGGGGTGCAGTACTTC.

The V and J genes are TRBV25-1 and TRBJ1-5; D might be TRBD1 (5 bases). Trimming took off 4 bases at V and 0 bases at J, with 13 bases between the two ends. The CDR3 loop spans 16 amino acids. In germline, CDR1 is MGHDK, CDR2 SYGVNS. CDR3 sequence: CASSGGQADSNQPQHF. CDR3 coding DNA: TGTGCCAGCAGTGGGGGCCAGGCGGATAGCAATCAGCCCCAGCATTTT.

CDR3 nucleotide sequence: TGTGCCAGCAGTTATAGGGAGGGGAGCGGAAAACTGTTTTTT. This sequence encodes CASSYREGSGKLFF. The rearrangement joins TRBV6-6 to TRBJ1-4; tentatively, D is TRBD1 (5 bases). The CDR3 loop spans 14 amino acids. The V gene's germline CDR1 is MNHNY and CDR2 SVGAGI (reference sequence). Trimming pared 3 bases from V and 10 bases from J, leaving 15 bases between.

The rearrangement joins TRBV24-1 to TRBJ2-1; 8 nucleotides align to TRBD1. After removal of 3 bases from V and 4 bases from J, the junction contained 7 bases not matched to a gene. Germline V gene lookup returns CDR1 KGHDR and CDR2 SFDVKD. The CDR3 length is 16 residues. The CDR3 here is CATSDPGTGLYNEQFF. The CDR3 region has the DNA TGTGCCACCAGTGATCCCGGGACAGGCCTTTACAATGAGCAGTTCTTC.

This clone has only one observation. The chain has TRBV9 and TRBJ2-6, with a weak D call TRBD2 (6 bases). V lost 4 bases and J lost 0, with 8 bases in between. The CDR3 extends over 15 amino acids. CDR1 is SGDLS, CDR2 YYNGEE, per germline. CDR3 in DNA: TGTGCCAGCAGCCCGGGGGACTCTGGGGCCAACGTCCTGACTTTC. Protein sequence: CASSPGDSGANVLTF.

The CDR3 DNA reads as TGTGCCAGCAGCTTAGTTGCACTGGAGCAGTTCTTC. It codes for CASSLVALEQFF. V usage is TRBV7-9 and J usage is TRBJ2-1, with no clear D. The CDR3 runs to 12 residues. Germline V lookup: CDR1 SEHNR, CDR2 FQNEAQ (reference sequence). The V end lost 1 base, the J end lost 10 bases, and 8 bases lay between the germline ends.

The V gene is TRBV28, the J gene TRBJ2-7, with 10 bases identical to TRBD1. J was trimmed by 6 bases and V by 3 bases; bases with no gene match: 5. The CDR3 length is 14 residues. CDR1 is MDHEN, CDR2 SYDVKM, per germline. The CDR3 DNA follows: TGTGCCAGCAGTTTTTTGACAGGGGGCCGCGAGCAGTACTTC. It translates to CASSFLTGGREQYF.

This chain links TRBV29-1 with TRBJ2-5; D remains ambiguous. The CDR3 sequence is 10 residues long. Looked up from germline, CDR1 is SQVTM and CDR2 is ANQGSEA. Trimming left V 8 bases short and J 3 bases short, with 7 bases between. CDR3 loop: CSLLEETQYF. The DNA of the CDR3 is TGCAGCCTCTTAGAAGAGACCCAGTACTTC.